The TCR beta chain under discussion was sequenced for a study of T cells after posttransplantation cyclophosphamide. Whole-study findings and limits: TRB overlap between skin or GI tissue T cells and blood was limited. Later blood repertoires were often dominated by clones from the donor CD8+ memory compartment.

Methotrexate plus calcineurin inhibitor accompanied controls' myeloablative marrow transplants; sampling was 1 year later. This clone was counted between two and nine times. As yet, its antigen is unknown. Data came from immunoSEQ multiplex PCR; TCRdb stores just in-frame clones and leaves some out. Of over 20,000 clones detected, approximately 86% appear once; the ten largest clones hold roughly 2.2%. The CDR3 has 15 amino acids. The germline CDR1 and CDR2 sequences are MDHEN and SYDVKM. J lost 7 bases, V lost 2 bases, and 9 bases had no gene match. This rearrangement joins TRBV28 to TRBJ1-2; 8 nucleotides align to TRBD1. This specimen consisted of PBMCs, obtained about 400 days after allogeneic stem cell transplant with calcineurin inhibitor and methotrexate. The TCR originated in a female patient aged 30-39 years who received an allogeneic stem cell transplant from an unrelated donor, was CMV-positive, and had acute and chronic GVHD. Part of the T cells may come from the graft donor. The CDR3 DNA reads TGTGCCAGCAGTTTAACGCCAGGGGGCGCGAGTGGCTACACCTTC. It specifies CASSLTPGGASGYTF.